Below, 10 T cell receptor beta chains from the same sample are listed, as sequenced in a study of identical twins. TCRdb recomputed calls from the 5' RACE reads with MiXCR, one row per CDR3 protein. This sample has approximately 600,000 distinct CDR3 sequences; less than 9% occur once, and the top ten carry 1.5% to 2%. The same data also contributed to another study, on yellow fever vaccine responses in identical twins.

Sequences were obtained from PBMCs. The receptors shown here come from a woman aged 18-29 years in good health.

This clonotype was counted a few times. The chain uses TRBV2 and TRBJ2-2; 7 nucleotides align to TRBD1. Trimming removed 8 bases from V and 2 bases from J; junction bases left unmatched: 2. The CDR3 has 13 amino acids. CDR1 is SNHLY and CDR2 is FYNNEI in the germline V gene. CDR3 residues: CASDRDNTGELFF. The CDR3, as DNA: TGTGCCAGCGACAGGGACAACACCGGGGAGCTGTTTTTT.

This clonotype turned up a few times. The chain carries TRBV12-3 or TRBV12-4 and TRBJ2-2, with D hard to call. The CDR3 runs 16 residues. The V and J ends lost 0 bases and 0 bases respectively, with 8 bases between them. Here the CDR3 DNA reads TGTGCCAGCAGTTTAGCACGCGAAGCGAACACCGGGGAGCTGTTTTTT. This codes for CASSLAREANTGELFF.

The V call is TRBV20-1, the J call TRBJ2-3; 15 bases are shared with TRBD2. This CDR3 is built from 18 residues. Germline trimming cut 6 bases from V and 0 bases from J; bases unmatched to any gene: 10. The germline V gene has CDR1 DFQATT and CDR2 SNEGSKA (reference sequence). This CDR3 reads CSAHGLAGGPSSTDTQYF. CDR3 nucleotide sequence: TGCAGTGCCCATGGACTAGCGGGAGGGCCCTCTAGCACAGATACGCAGTATTTT.

V gene TRBV12-3 or TRBV12-4 combines with J gene TRBJ2-3, with TRBD1 identical over 7 bases. This CDR3 is 14 amino acids long. The ends lost 5 bases at V and 2 bases at J; junction bases unmatched: 4. The CDR3 protein is CASSMGQYTDTQYF. In DNA form, the CDR3 reads TGTGCCAGCAGTATGGGACAGTACACAGATACGCAGTATTTT.

The chain is built from TRBV5-5 and TRBJ1-1; D is uncertain. Germline V gene sequence: CDR1 SGHKS, CDR2 YYEKEE (reference sequence). This CDR3 is 15 amino acids long. The germline V and J ends were trimmed by 5 bases and 0 bases, with 14 bases remaining between them. This CDR3 is CASRLHPGMNTEAFF. As DNA, the CDR3 is TGTGCCAGCAGGCTTCATCCCGGAATGAACACTGAAGCTTTCTTT.

There are a few counts of this clonotype. The V and J genes are TRBV10-3 and TRBJ2-6; the D gene is possibly TRBD2 (7 bases). The CDR3 spans 18 residues. V was pared by 7 bases and J by 0 bases, with 19 bases between. CDR1 and CDR2 from the germline V gene are ENHRY and SYGVKD. CDR3 amino acids: CAITVEGGGPSGANVLTF. As DNA, the CDR3 is TGTGCCATCACCGTAGAGGGGGGGGGCCCCTCTGGGGCCAACGTCCTGACTTTC.

This clonotype came up many times. The chain carries TRBV9 and TRBJ1-6, with D possibly being TRBD1 (5 bases). This CDR3 contains 14 residues. From germline, CDR1 is SGDLS and CDR2 YYNGEE. Trimming took 3 bases from V and 10 from J, leaving 14 bases between them. CDR3 sequence: CASSDLRGESPLHF. The DNA of the CDR3 is TGTGCCAGCAGCGATTTAAGGGGCGAGTCACCCCTCCACTTT.

This chain uses TRBV12-3 or TRBV12-4 with TRBJ2-1; 8 bases line up with TRBD2. V lost 3 bases, J lost 4 bases, and 5 bases stayed unmatched. The CDR3 is made up of 15 amino acids. The CDR3 sequence is CASSLGGRIYNEQFF. For the CDR3, the DNA is TGTGCCAGCAGTTTGGGCGGGAGGATATACAATGAGCAGTTCTTC.

The chain links TRBV12-3 or TRBV12-4 to TRBJ2-3; D is perhaps TRBD1 or TRBD2 (5 bases each). The CDR3 length is 15 residues. The V and J ends lost 6 bases and 9 bases respectively, with 22 bases between them. The CDR3 protein is CASRSIRDVGETQYF. The CDR3 DNA is TGTGCCAGCAGAAGTATAAGGGACGTTGGGGAGACGCAGTATTTT.

This clonotype was counted between two and nine times. This chain uses TRBV12-3 or TRBV12-4 with TRBJ2-5; D is undetermined. V lost 4 bases and J lost 5, with 14 bases in between. The CDR3 spans 14 residues. The CDR3 region has the DNA TGTGCCAGCAGTTCCCTGTATGCTCCGGAGACCCAGTACTTC. As protein: CASSSLYAPETQYF.